The 25 T cell receptor beta chains presented below share a single source sample, sequenced in a study of blood T cell repertoires in COVID-19. Profiling relied on immunoSEQ multiplex PCR, and the TCRdb table lists in-frame clones only, not all of them. The sample lists roughly 200,000 clones, roughly 90% occurring once. The sequenced sample was peripheral blood. The receptors shown here come from a man aged 50-59 years with acute or convalescent COVID-19.

The chain joins TRBV1 to TRBJ2-1; TRBD1, the table's D call, was not compared with the DNA. TRBV1 is flagged as a pseudogene. This CDR3 is built from 18 residues. CDR3 sequence reads: CTSSQDRPAGQGVSEQFF. As DNA, the CDR3 is TGCACCAGCAGCCAAGATAGGCCCGCGGGACAGGGTGTATCTGAGCAGTTCTTC.

The V call is TRBV19, the J call TRBJ2-3, with D maybe TRBD2 (6 bases). This CDR3 has 14 amino acids. Germline V gene sequence: CDR1 LNHDA, CDR2 SQIVND (reference sequence). V lost 4 bases, J lost 2 bases, and 10 bases lay in between. Here the CDR3 DNA reads TGTGCCAGTAGTAGAGTAGCGGTCACAGATACGCAGTATTTT. As protein: CASSRVAVTDTQYF. The full variable domain, rest sourced from reference TRBV19 and TRBJ2-3, is DGGITQSPKYLFRKEGQNVTLSCEQNLNHDAMYWYRQDPGQGLRLIYYSQIVNDFQKGDIAEGYSVSREKKESFPLTVTSAQKNPTAFYLCASSRVAVTDTQYFGPGTRLTVL.

CDR3 amino acids: CATSRETGVEQYF. Written as DNA, the CDR3 is TGTGCCACCAGCAGAGAAACAGGGGTCGAGCAGTACTTC. This sequence joins TRBV15 and TRBJ2-7; TRBD1 agrees at 7 bases. Trimming removed 0 bases from V and 6 bases from J; junction bases left unmatched: 2. The CDR3 is 13 amino acids. Germline CDR1 and CDR2: LNHNV and YYDKDF (reference sequence). Complete variable domain (other parts from reference TRBV15 and TRBJ2-7): DAMVIQNPRYQVTQFGKPVTLSCSQTLNHNVMYWYQQKSSQAPKLLFHYYDKDFNNEADTPDNFQSRRPNTSFCFLDIRSPGLGDTAMYLCATSRETGVEQYFGPGTRLTVT.

The chain carries TRBV6-2 or TRBV6-3 and TRBJ1-2; TRBD1 agrees at 10 bases. V lost 7 bases to trimming and J lost 2 bases; unmatched junction nucleotides: 16. Germline V lookup: CDR1 MNHEY, CDR2 SVGEGT. The CDR3 loop spans 18 amino acids. In DNA form, the CDR3 reads TGTGCCAGCATCCCGCTGCATGGACAGGGGGGACCCAACTATGGCTACACCTTC. Its translation: CASIPLHGQGGPNYGYTF.

This clone came up a few times. The genes are TRBV7-2 and TRBJ1-6, with a possible D match to TRBD1 (5 bases). Deletions cut 2 bases from V and 5 bases from J, with 10 bases between. This CDR3 is 15 amino acids long. CDR1 and CDR2 from the germline V gene are SGHTA and FQGNSA. The CDR3 reads CASSLSTGNNSPLHF. The CDR3 nucleotides are TGTGCCAGCAGCTTAAGTACAGGCAATAATTCACCCCTCCACTTT.

The chain uses TRBV7-6 and TRBJ2-7; D may be TRBD1 (6 bases). The CDR3 covers 14 residues. Germline CDR1 SGHVS, CDR2 FNYEAQ. With 1 base removed from V and 4 bases from J, the gap between germline ends came to 11 bases. CDR3 bases: TGTGCCAGCAGCTTAGGGGGGCCCGGGTACGAGCAGTACGTC. Translated, it gives CASSLGGPGYEQYV.

V is TRBV2 and J is TRBJ2-3; 8 bases agree with TRBD1. There are 16 residues in the CDR3. Germline values: CDR1 SNHLY, CDR2 FYNNEI. Germline trimming cut 7 bases from V and 2 bases from J; bases unmatched to any gene: 11. The CDR3 DNA reads as TGTGCCAGCAATCACCTCCGACAGGGGTACACAGATACGCAGTATTTT. Protein: CASNHLRQGYTDTQYF.

This clone was seen once. DNA of the CDR3: TGTGCCAGCAGCTTAGGCAGGGGTTTGGAGACCCAGTACTTC. Its protein is CASSLGRGLETQYF. The V call is TRBV7-9, the J call TRBJ2-5; D is perhaps TRBD1 (6 bases). V lost 1 base, J lost 5 bases, and 11 bases lay in between. The germline V gene encodes CDR1 SEHNR and CDR2 FQNEAQ (reference sequence). CDR3 length: 14 amino acids.

The J gene is TRBJ2-3, the V gene TRBV14, with TRBD2 as a possible D gene (5 bases). Trimming took off 6 bases at V and 2 bases at J, with 15 bases between the two ends. The CDR3 has 15 residues. Germline CDR1 is SGHDN and CDR2 is FVKESK. CDR3 bases: TGTGCCAGCAGTCATGGGAGTGAACCCACAGATACGCAGTATTTT. Translation: CASSHGSEPTDTQYF.

This chain connects TRBV5-4 to TRBJ2-2; TRBD2 matches at 9 bases. Germline V CDR1 and CDR2: SGHNT, YYREEE (reference sequence). This CDR3 has 15 residues. V was pared by 0 bases and J by 7 bases, with 4 bases of the junction left unmatched. The CDR3, as DNA: TGTGCCAGCAGCTTGGATCTAGCGGGGATCGGGGAGCTGTTTTTT. Amino acids: CASSLDLAGIGELFF.

The chain employs TRBV28 and TRBJ1-1; D is possibly TRBD1 (5 bases). Germline lookup yields CDR1 MDHEN and CDR2 SYDVKM. Trimming stripped 7 bases from V and 0 bases from J, with 12 bases between. This CDR3 has 14 amino acids. The CDR3, as DNA: TGTGCCAGCACCTCAGGGTCCCTGAACACTGAAGCTTTCTTT. Translating it yields CASTSGSLNTEAFF.

The chain carries TRBV7-9 and TRBJ2-5, with D perhaps matching TRBD1 (6 bases). The CDR3 is made up of 14 amino acids. Deletions cut 1 base from V and 9 bases from J, with 15 bases between. CDR1 is SEHNR, CDR2 FQNEAQ, per germline (reference sequence). The chain's CDR3 is CASSLGGQGNAQYF. CDR3 DNA sequence: TGTGCCAGCAGCTTAGGTGGTCAGGGGAACGCCCAGTACTTC.

This clone appeared once. The rearrangement links TRBV6-5 to TRBJ1-4; 9 positions match TRBD1. Germline values: CDR1 MNHEY, CDR2 SVGAGI. V dropped 6 bases and J dropped 8; count of bases not matched to a gene: 10. The CDR3 extends over 15 amino acids. This CDR3 is CASRLAGTGPEKLFF. Here the CDR3 DNA reads TGTGCCAGCAGATTAGCCGGGACAGGGCCGGAAAAACTGTTTTTT.

V usage is TRBV10-3 and J usage is TRBJ2-7; D unresolved. The germline gives CDR1 ENHRY, CDR2 SYGVKD. Trimming pared 3 bases from V and 5 bases from J, leaving 8 bases between. CDR3 length: 12 amino acids. As DNA, the CDR3 is TGTGCCATCAGTGATGAGTTCCACGAGCAGTACGTC. It encodes CAISDEFHEQYV.

This clone was picked up many times. Other DNA sequences of this sample code for an identical CDR3. The J gene is TRBJ2-1, the V gene TRBV11-2, with D possibly matching TRBD1 (6 bases). The CDR3 sequence is 12 residues long. Germline CDR1 is SGHAT and CDR2 is FQNNGV. The V gene lost 5 bases and the J gene lost 5 bases, with 7 bases spanning the gap. The CDR3 DNA reads TGTGCCAGCAGCCACAGGGACAATGAGCAGTTCTTC. This sequence encodes CASSHRDNEQFF.

The chain has TRBV4-3 and TRBJ1-2, with D uncertain. The CDR3 has 19 residues. The V and J ends lost 0 bases and 3 bases respectively, with 23 bases between them. CDR1 and CDR2 (germline): LGHNA, YSLEER. CDR3 loop: CASSQDVVPGTTGDYGYTF. CDR3 coding DNA: TGCGCCAGCAGCCAAGATGTGGTACCGGGCACAACCGGGGACTATGGCTACACCTTC.

The CDR3 reads CASSPFRGSYEQYF. The CDR3 DNA follows: TGTGCCAGCAGCCCTTTTCGGGGCTCCTACGAGCAGTACTTC. The chain recombines TRBV11-2 with TRBJ2-7; possibly TRBD2 for D (5 bases). The CDR3 sequence is 14 residues long. Germline V gene data show CDR1 as SGHAT and CDR2 as FQNNGV. The germline V and J ends were trimmed by 5 bases and 0 bases, with 11 bases remaining between them. The full variable domain, its missing parts supplied by reference TRBV11-2 and TRBJ2-7, is EAGVAQSPRYKIIEKRQSVAFWCNPISGHATLYWYQQILGQGPKLLIQFQNNGVVDDSQLPKDRFSAERLKGVDSTLKIQPAKLEDSAVYLCASSPFRGSYEQYFGPGTRLTVT.

The chain combines TRBV28 with TRBJ1-5; tentatively, D is TRBD1 (5 bases). The CDR3 extends over 13 amino acids. Germline V gene data show CDR1 as MDHEN and CDR2 as SYDVKM. V was shortened by 6 bases and J by 5 bases, with 11 bases between the two germline ends. The CDR3 DNA sequence: TGTGCCAGCAGACCAGGGTTGGATCAGCCCCAGCATTTT. As protein: CASRPGLDQPQHF.

The CDR3 DNA reads as TGTGCCACCAGTGATAAAGCGGGATATGGCAATGAGCAGTTCTTC. Protein sequence: CATSDKAGYGNEQFF. V and J are TRBV24-1 and TRBJ2-1, with TRBD2 matching over 7 bases. The V and J ends lost 3 bases and 6 bases, in that order; junction bases with no gene match: 7. The germline V gene has CDR1 KGHDR and CDR2 SFDVKD. The CDR3 runs to 15 residues.

This chain links TRBV14 with TRBJ1-6, with 7 bases aligning to TRBD1. The CDR3 totals 12 residues. The junction had 6 bases not matched to a gene; V was cut back by 5 bases and J by 14 bases. Germline-derived CDR1 and CDR2 are SGHDN and FVKESK. CDR3 nucleotides: TGTGCCAGCAGCGCACAGGGGATTGCCCTCCACTTT. Encoded protein: CASSAQGIALHF.

The CDR3 DNA is TGTGCCAGCAGCCAAGATCGACTAGCCCTCAATGAGCAGTTCTTC. Translating gives CASSQDRLALNEQFF. The chain couples TRBV4-2 to TRBJ2-1, with TRBD2 identical over 7 bases. V trimming: 0 bases; J trimming: 6 bases; junction bases outside the gene matches: 5. The CDR3 consists of 15 residues. CDR1 LGHNA and CDR2 YNFKEQ come from the germline V gene.

This chain links TRBV5-1 with TRBJ1-4, with no clear D. V lost 1 base and J lost 8, with 9 bases in between. CDR3 length equals 13 residues. Germline V gene data show CDR1 as SGHRS and CDR2 as YFSETQ. The DNA of the CDR3 is TGCGCCAGCAGCTTGACCGGGAGGGAAAAACTGTTTTTT. Translated: CASSLTGREKLFF.

The genes are TRBV18 and TRBJ2-6; D might be TRBD2 (5 bases). Germline values: CDR1 KGHSH, CDR2 LQKENI. V lost 1 base, J lost 0 bases, and 10 bases lay in between. The CDR3 runs to 17 residues. The CDR3 sequence is CASSPRSGSSGANVLTF. CDR3 bases: TGTGCCAGCTCACCACGATCGGGAAGCTCTGGGGCCAACGTCCTGACTTTC.

This chain connects TRBV2 to TRBJ1-2; D unresolved. Germline assignment: CDR1 SNHLY and CDR2 FYNNEI. This CDR3 is built from 12 residues. V gave up 4 bases and J gave up 12 bases, with 15 bases separating them. This CDR3 reads CASSVSNGVDTF. The DNA for the CDR3 is TGTGCCAGCAGTGTTTCCAACGGGGTCGACACCTTC.

The chain is built from TRBV10-2 and TRBJ2-3, with D tentatively TRBD2 (5 bases). Looked up from germline, CDR1 is WSHSY and CDR2 is SAAADI. V shed 7 bases and J shed 2 bases, with 13 bases lying between them. The CDR3 covers 14 residues. The CDR3 here is CASKKAVNTDTQYF. CDR3 in DNA: TGCGCCAGCAAGAAAGCGGTAAACACAGATACGCAGTATTTT.